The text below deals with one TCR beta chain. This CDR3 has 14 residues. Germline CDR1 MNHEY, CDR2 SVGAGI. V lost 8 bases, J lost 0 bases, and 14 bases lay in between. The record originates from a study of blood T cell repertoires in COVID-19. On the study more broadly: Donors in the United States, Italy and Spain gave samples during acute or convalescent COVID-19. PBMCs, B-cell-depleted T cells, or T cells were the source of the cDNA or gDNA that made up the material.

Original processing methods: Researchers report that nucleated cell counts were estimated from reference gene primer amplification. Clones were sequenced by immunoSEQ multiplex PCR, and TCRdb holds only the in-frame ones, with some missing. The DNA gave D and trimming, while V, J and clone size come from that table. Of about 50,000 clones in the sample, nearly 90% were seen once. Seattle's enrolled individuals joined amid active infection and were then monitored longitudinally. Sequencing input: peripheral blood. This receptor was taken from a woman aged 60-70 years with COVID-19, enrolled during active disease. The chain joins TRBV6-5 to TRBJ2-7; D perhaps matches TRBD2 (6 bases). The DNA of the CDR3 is TGTGCCAGCCGGGGGACCTCTTTCTCCTACGAGCAGTACTTC. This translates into CASRGTSFSYEQYF.